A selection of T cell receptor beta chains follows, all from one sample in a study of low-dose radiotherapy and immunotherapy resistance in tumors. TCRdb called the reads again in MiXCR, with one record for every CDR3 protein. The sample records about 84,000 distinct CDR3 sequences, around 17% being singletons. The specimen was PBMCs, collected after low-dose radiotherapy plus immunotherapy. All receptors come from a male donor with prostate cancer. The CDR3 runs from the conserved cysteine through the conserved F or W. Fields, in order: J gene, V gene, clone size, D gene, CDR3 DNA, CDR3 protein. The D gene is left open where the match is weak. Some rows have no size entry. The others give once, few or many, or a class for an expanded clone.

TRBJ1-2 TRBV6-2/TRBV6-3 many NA TGTGCCAGCAGTACCCGCGGTTTGCGCTATGGCTACACCTTC CASSTRGLRYGYTF
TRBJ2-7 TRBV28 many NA TGTGCCAGCAGTCCAACCCGGGCCTCCGTCGAGCAGTACTTC CASSPTRASVEQYF
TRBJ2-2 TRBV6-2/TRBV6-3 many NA TGTGCCACCGATCGTGGGGTTGGGGAGCTGTTTTTT CATDRGVGELFF
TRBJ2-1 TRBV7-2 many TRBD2 TGTGCCAGCAGACCGCTGGCGGGAGGTACCAATGAGCAGTTCTTC CASRPLAGGTNEQFF
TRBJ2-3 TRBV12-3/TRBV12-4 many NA TGTGCCAGCAGTTTTAGGGAGACTAGCACAGATACGCAGTATTTT CASSFRETSTDTQYF
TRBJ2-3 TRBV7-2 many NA TGTGCCAGCAGCCCGGGGACACTTTTGACAGATACGCAGTATTTT CASSPGTLLTDTQYF
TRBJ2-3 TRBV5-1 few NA TGCGCCAGCAGCTTCGGGGATACGCAGTATTTT CASSFGDTQYF
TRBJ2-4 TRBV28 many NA TGTGCCAGCACAGAACAGGGTATAAAAAACATTCAGTACTTC CASTEQGIKNIQYF
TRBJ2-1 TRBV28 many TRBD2 TGTGCCAGCAGCCTAGCGGGAGGACGCGAGGATCAGTTCTTC CASSLAGGREDQFF
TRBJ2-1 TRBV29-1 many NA TGCAGCGTTGAGATGGTCAATGAGCAGTTCTTC CSVEMVNEQFF
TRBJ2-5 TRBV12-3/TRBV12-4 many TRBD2 TGTGCCAGCAGTTTATCAGGGCTTAGACTAGCGGCAAAAGAGACCCAGTACTTC CASSLSGLRLAAKETQYF
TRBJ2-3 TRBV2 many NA TGTGCCAGCACAAGGGGAGTCAGCACAGATACGCAGTATTTT CASTRGVSTDTQYF
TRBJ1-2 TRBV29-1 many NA TGCAGCGTTGCGGGCGGGGGTTCTTCGTATGGCTACACCTTC CSVAGGGSSYGYTF
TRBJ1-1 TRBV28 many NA TGTGCCAGCAGGTGGGATGATCGGGCTCGAGAAGCTTTCTTT CASRWDDRAREAFF
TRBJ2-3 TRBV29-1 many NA TGCAGCGTCCGCAGGGGTTCCCTCACTTCCACAGATACGCAGTATTTT CSVRRGSLTSTDTQYF
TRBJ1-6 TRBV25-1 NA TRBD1 TGTGCCAGCAGTGGGCAGGGGGCGCGGTCACCCCTCCACTTT CASSGQGARSPLHF
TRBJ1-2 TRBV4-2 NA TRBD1 TGTGCCAGCACCTCGGACAGGTTCTCCGGCTACACCTTC CASTSDRFSGYTF
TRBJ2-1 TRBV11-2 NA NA TGTGCCAGCAGCGAGAGGGGACTCAATGAGCAGTTCTTC CASSERGLNEQFF
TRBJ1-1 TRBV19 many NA TGTGCCAGTAGTGTCAACAGGGACCTGAACACTGAAGCTTTCTTT CASSVNRDLNTEAFF
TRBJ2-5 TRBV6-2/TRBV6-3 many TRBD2 TGTGCCAGCAGTCCGACCGGGACAGGGACACTAGCGGGAGTGGAGACCCAGTACTTC CASSPTGTGTLAGVETQYF
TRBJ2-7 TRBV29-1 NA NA TGCAGCGTTGAAGATGGCGTCTCCTCACTCTGCGAGCAGTACTTC CSVEDGVSSLCEQYF
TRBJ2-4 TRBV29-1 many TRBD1 TGCAGCGTTGAGCTTATTAGACAGGGGCGCGAGGCCAAAAACATTCAGTACTTC CSVELIRQGREAKNIQYF
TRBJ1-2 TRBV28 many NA TGTGCCAGCAGTCCTATTAACCAGGGAACTAACTATGGCTACACCTTC CASSPINQGTNYGYTF
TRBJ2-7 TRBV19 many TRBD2 TGTGCCAGTAGTACTAGCGGGATGTACGGCGAGCAGTACTTC CASSTSGMYGEQYF
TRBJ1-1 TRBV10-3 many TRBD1 TGTGCCATCAGTGAGACCCGACAGGGAGGGGACACTGAAGCTTTCTTT CAISETRQGGDTEAFF
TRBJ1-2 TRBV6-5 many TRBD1 TGTGCCAGCAGTTACCCCACGACAGGGGGACACTATGGCTACACCTTC CASSYPTTGGHYGYTF
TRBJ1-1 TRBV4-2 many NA TGTGCCAGCAGCCAAGCGGACGGACCGAACACTGAAGCTTTCTTT CASSQADGPNTEAFF
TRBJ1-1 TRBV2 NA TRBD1 TGTGCCAGCAGTGAGCACAGGGGGCGAGGGACTGAAGCTTTCTTT CASSEHRGRGTEAFF
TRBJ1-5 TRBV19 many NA TGTGCCAGTAGGCAACAGGGCAATCAGCCCCAGCATTTT CASRQQGNQPQHF
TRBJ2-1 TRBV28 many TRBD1 TGTGCCAGCCTCCCAAGCCAGGGGGTGTACAATGAGCAGTTCTTC CASLPSQGVYNEQFF
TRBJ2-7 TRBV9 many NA TGTGCCAGCAGCGTAGGAATAGCGGAGGGCTACGAGCAGTACTTC CASSVGIAEGYEQYF
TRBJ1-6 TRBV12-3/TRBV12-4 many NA TGTGCCAGCAGCGGACAGAGAAACAATTCACCCCTCCACTTT CASSGQRNNSPLHF
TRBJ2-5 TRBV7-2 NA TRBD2 TGTGCCAGCGCCAACGTGGTAGCGGGCCAAGAGACCCAGTACTTC CASANVVAGQETQYF
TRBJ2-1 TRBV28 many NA TGTGCCAGCAGCACCGGGCCGTATAGGGAGCAGTTCTTC CASSTGPYREQFF
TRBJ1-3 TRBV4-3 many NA TGCGCCAGCAGCCAAGAGGGGCACTCTGGAAACACCATATATTTT CASSQEGHSGNTIYF
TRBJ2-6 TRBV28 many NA TGTGCCAGCAGTTTACCCTCTGGGGCCAACGTCCTGACTTTC CASSLPSGANVLTF
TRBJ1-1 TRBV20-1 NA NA TGCAGTGCTAGAGCCCAGGGGCCTCTCACTGAAGCTTTCTTT CSARAQGPLTEAFF
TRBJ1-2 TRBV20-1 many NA TGCAGTGTTTGGGGGGATTTCTATGGCTACACCTTC CSVWGDFYGYTF
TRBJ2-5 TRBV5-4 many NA TGTGCCAGCAGCTTGGGCGAGCTAGGGACACAATACTTC CASSLGELGTQYF
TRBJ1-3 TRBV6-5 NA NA TGTGCCAGCAGTTACACCGCCGGAGGCTCTGGAAACACCATATATTTT CASSYTAGGSGNTIYF
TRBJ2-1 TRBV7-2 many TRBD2 TGTGCCAGCAGTTTAATTGGACTAGCGGGAGGGAGTGAGCAGTTCTTC CASSLIGLAGGSEQFF
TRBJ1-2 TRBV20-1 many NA TGCAGTGCTAATGGATTCGAGGCTAACTATGGCTACACCTTC CSANGFEANYGYTF
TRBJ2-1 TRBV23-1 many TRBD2 TGCGCCAGCATATCGATTATAGGGCTAGCGGGAGTAAGTGACAATGAGCAGTTCTTC CASISIIGLAGVSDNEQFF
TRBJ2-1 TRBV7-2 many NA TGTGCCAGCGGTGGTGGGTACAATGAGCAGTTCTTC CASGGGYNEQFF
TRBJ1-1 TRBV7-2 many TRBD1 TGTGCCAGCAGCGCCCGAGGGACAGGGCGGACTGAAGCTTTCTTT CASSARGTGRTEAFF
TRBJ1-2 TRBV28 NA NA TGTGCCACCACCCAAACATCTAACTATGGCTACACCTTC CATTQTSNYGYTF
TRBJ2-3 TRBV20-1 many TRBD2 TGCAGTCCCGAAGCGGGAGCTGCAGATACGCAGTATTTT CSPEAGAADTQYF